This T cell receptor beta chain came from a study of T-cell reconstitution after alpha-beta-depleted transplantation in children. This clonotype was counted a few times. Germline loops: CDR1 DFQATT, CDR2 SNEGSKA (reference sequence). There are 16 residues in the CDR3. V trimming: 0 bases; J trimming: 1 base; junction bases outside the gene matches: 5. TCRbeta library construction was performed incorporating unique molecular identifiers. TCRdb re-derived calls from the PCR reads in MiXCR, one entry per CDR3 protein. This table has around 400,000 distinct CDR3 sequences, 20% appearing once. The receptor's source is a human donor who donated a stem cell graft to a child with acute myeloid leukemia. Here the sequenced sample was PBMCs from the stem cell graft donor, taken from the stem cell graft. This sequence joins TRBV20-1 and TRBJ2-1; the match to TRBD1 covers 8 bases. The CDR3 here is CSARDGTGLSYNEQFF. CDR3 sequence (DNA): TGCAGTGCTAGAGATGGGACAGGATTATCCTACAATGAGCAGTTCTTC.